This is a list of T cell receptor beta chains from one sample in a study of blood T cell repertoires in COVID-19. Some clones are missing from TCRdb's copy, which holds only in-frame ones; the method was immunoSEQ multiplex PCR. The sample records roughly 76,000 clones, around three quarters being singletons. Sequenced sample: peripheral blood. Receptors originate from a human donor in a cohort sampled during active COVID-19. The CDR3 runs from the conserved cysteine through the conserved F or W. A D gene is named only where the DNA matches it firmly. For some rows the clone size is stated as once, few or many, or as a class when expanded; others skip it.

d_call: NA; j_call: TRBJ1-2; v_call: TRBV7-8; clone_size: NA; cdr3_aa: CASSPQGGNYGYTF; cdr3_nt: TGTGCCAGCAGCCCCCAGGGCGGCAACTATGGCTACACCTTC
d_call: NA; j_call: TRBJ2-1; v_call: TRBV6-6; clone_size: NA; cdr3_aa: CASSTSQLNNEQFF; cdr3_nt: TGTGCCAGCAGTACATCTCAGTTGAACAATGAGCAGTTCTTC
d_call: TRBD1; j_call: TRBJ2-3; v_call: TRBV28; clone_size: few; cdr3_aa: CASSSPGQGLADTQYF; cdr3_nt: TGTGCCAGCAGCAGCCCGGGACAGGGGTTAGCAGATACGCAGTATTTT
d_call: NA; j_call: TRBJ2-1; v_call: TRBV11-3; clone_size: NA; cdr3_aa: CASSLEWAGEQFF; cdr3_nt: TGTGCCAGCAGCTTAGAATGGGCGGGAGAGCAGTTCTTC
d_call: NA; j_call: TRBJ2-5; v_call: TRBV5-1; clone_size: few; cdr3_aa: CASSLVLEMETQYF; cdr3_nt: TGCGCCAGCAGCTTGGTTCTAGAGATGGAGACCCAGTACTTC
d_call: TRBD2; j_call: TRBJ2-3; v_call: TRBV10-1; clone_size: NA; cdr3_aa: CASSEGGRTDTQYF; cdr3_nt: TGCGCCAGCAGTGAAGGCGGGAGGACAGATACGCAGTATTTT
d_call: NA; j_call: TRBJ1-2; v_call: TRBV7-9; clone_size: few; cdr3_aa: CASSFGEGGGYTF; cdr3_nt: TGTGCCAGCAGCTTCGGGGAGGGAGGAGGCTACACCTTC
d_call: TRBD1; j_call: TRBJ2-7; v_call: TRBV7-9; clone_size: NA; cdr3_aa: CASSLGQGFHEQYF; cdr3_nt: TGTGCCAGCAGCTTAGGACAGGGCTTTCACGAGCAGTACTTC
d_call: TRBD2; j_call: TRBJ2-3; v_call: TRBV5-6; clone_size: NA; cdr3_aa: CASSSSGRVSTDTQYF; cdr3_nt: TGTGCCAGCAGCTCTAGCGGGAGAGTTAGCACAGATACGCAGTATTTT
d_call: TRBD1; j_call: TRBJ1-2; v_call: TRBV19; clone_size: NA; cdr3_aa: CASSILPGQGNYGYTF; cdr3_nt: TGTGCCAGTAGTATACTACCGGGACAGGGTAACTATGGCTACACCTTC
d_call: TRBD2; j_call: TRBJ2-3; v_call: TRBV18; clone_size: NA; cdr3_aa: CASSDEAGAWVDTQYF; cdr3_nt: TGTGCCAGCTCAGATGAGGCGGGAGCTTGGGTGGATACGCAGTATTTT
d_call: NA; j_call: TRBJ2-7; v_call: TRBV5-4; clone_size: NA; cdr3_aa: CASSRGWGGAGEQYF; cdr3_nt: TGTGCCAGCAGCCGCGGGTGGGGGGGGGCTGGCGAGCAGTACTTC
d_call: NA; j_call: TRBJ1-4; v_call: TRBV12-3/TRBV12-4; clone_size: NA; cdr3_aa: CASSGQNNEKLFF; cdr3_nt: TGTGCCAGCAGTGGACAGAATAATGAAAAACTGTTTTTT
d_call: NA; j_call: TRBJ1-1; v_call: TRBV19; clone_size: NA; cdr3_aa: CASSSGDWEGAEAFF; cdr3_nt: TGTGCCAGTAGTAGCGGGGACTGGGAAGGAGCTGAAGCTTTCTTT
d_call: NA; j_call: TRBJ2-2; v_call: TRBV21-1; clone_size: NA; cdr3_aa: CASSHTGSVNTGELFF; cdr3_nt: TGTGCCAGCAGCCATACAGGGTCCGTGAACACCGGGGAGCTGTTTTTT
d_call: NA; j_call: TRBJ2-1; v_call: TRBV5-1; clone_size: NA; cdr3_aa: CASSFIQGPYNEQFF; cdr3_nt: TGCGCCAGCAGCTTCATACAGGGACCCTACAATGAGCAGTTCTTC
d_call: TRBD2; j_call: TRBJ2-3; v_call: TRBV7-9; clone_size: NA; cdr3_aa: CAGGGGTDTQYF; cdr3_nt: TGTGCCGGTGGGGGGGGCACAGATACGCAGTATTTT
d_call: NA; j_call: TRBJ2-7; v_call: TRBV7-9; clone_size: NA; cdr3_aa: CASSPRSRSYEQYF; cdr3_nt: TGTGCCAGCAGCCCCCGCAGTCGCTCCTACGAGCAGTACTTC
d_call: NA; j_call: TRBJ2-1; v_call: TRBV7-2; clone_size: once; cdr3_aa: CASSPGLRVYNEQFF; cdr3_nt: TGTGCCAGCAGCCCAGGGCTCCGTGTCTACAATGAGCAGTTCTTC
d_call: TRBD1; j_call: TRBJ1-2; v_call: TRBV18; clone_size: NA; cdr3_aa: CASSQKEGGSYGYTF; cdr3_nt: TGTGCCAGCTCCCAAAAGGAAGGGGGCAGCTATGGCTACACCTTC
d_call: TRBD2; j_call: TRBJ2-7; v_call: TRBV3-1/TRBV3-2; clone_size: NA; cdr3_aa: CASSQPRTSGTSEQYF; cdr3_nt: TGTGCCAGCAGCCAACCTCGGACTAGCGGGACAAGCGAGCAGTACTTC
d_call: TRBD1; j_call: TRBJ2-7; v_call: TRBV6-5; clone_size: NA; cdr3_aa: CASKNRDRTYEQYF; cdr3_nt: TGTGCCAGCAAAAACCGGGACAGGACCTACGAGCAGTACTTC
d_call: NA; j_call: TRBJ1-5; v_call: TRBV12-3/TRBV12-4; clone_size: NA; cdr3_aa: CASSFGTDQPQHF; cdr3_nt: TGTGCCAGCAGTTTTGGCACAGATCAGCCCCAGCATTTT
d_call: TRBD1; j_call: TRBJ1-2; v_call: TRBV30; clone_size: NA; cdr3_aa: CAWSLGQGIDGYTF; cdr3_nt: TGTGCCTGGAGTCTAGGACAGGGGATTGATGGCTACACCTTC
d_call: NA; j_call: TRBJ2-3; v_call: TRBV29-1; clone_size: NA; cdr3_aa: CSVEGEEGITDTQYF; cdr3_nt: TGCAGCGTTGAAGGCGAGGAGGGAATAACAGATACGCAGTATTTT
d_call: TRBD2; j_call: TRBJ2-7; v_call: TRBV5-1; clone_size: once; cdr3_aa: CASSSSAGVYEQYF; cdr3_nt: TGCGCCAGCAGCTCCTCAGCGGGAGTCTACGAGCAGTACTTC
d_call: TRBD2; j_call: TRBJ2-2; v_call: TRBV19; clone_size: NA; cdr3_aa: CASSILGLDTGELFF; cdr3_nt: TGTGCCAGTAGTATCCTAGGACTAGACACCGGGGAGCTGTTTTTT